A selection of T cell receptor beta chains follows, all from one sample in a study of immune evolution from preneoplasia to lung adenocarcinoma. Sequenced by immunoSEQ multiplex PCR; TCRdb stores in-frame clones only, minus some. The repertoire holds around 5,000 clones, with approximately 80% as singletons. The sample consisted of FFPE normal lung tissue adjacent to the tumor. The receptors were sampled from a person between 50 and 69 years old with lung adenocarcinoma. Each CDR3 is given with its conserved first and last residue. A D gene is named only where the DNA matches it firmly. Clone size, where shown, is once, few, many, or a class for clones that have expanded.

>TRBV27|NA|TRBJ2-5|16|NA
TGTGCCAGCTCCAAAACCAGGTGGGGAGGTGGGGAGACCCAGTACTTC
CASSKTRWGGGETQYF
>TRBV7-9|TRBD2|TRBJ2-7|14|NA
TGTGCCAGCAGCTTAAGCGGGAGGGCCCACGAGCAGTACTTC
CASSLSGRAHEQYF
>TRBV18|NA|TRBJ2-1|15|NA
TGTGCCAGCTCACCAGTGGACTCGGCGTACAATGAGCAGTTCTTC
CASSPVDSAYNEQFF
>TRBV10-3|NA|TRBJ1-2|14|NA
TGTGCCAGCGGAGTGGGGGATGGGTACTATGGCTACACCTTC
CASGVGDGYYGYTF
>TRBV6-6|NA|TRBJ2-5|14|NA
TGTGCCAGCAGTGCTCTTGGGCGAGAAGAGACCCAGTACTTC
CASSALGREETQYF
>TRBV7-9|NA|TRBJ1-4|15|few
TGTGCCAGCAGCCCCGGGGCCGCGCCTTATGAAAAACTGTTTTTT
CASSPGAAPYEKLFF
>TRBV4-2|NA|TRBJ1-1|15|once
TGTGCCAGCAGCCCGACAGTGCAGCTGAACACTGAAGCTTTCTTT
CASSPTVQLNTEAFF
>TRBV6-4|TRBD2|TRBJ2-1|18|NA
TGTGCCAGCAGCCCAAGTCCCGGGACTAGCGGGTCGGGGGGAGAGCAGTTCTTC
CASSPSPGTSGSGGEQFF
>TRBV18|TRBD1|TRBJ2-7|14|few
TGTGCCAGCTCACGATCGGGACAGGCCTACGAGCAGTACTTC
CASSRSGQAYEQYF
>TRBV28|TRBD2|TRBJ2-7|16|NA
TGTGCCAGCAGCCCCTCACTAGCGGACTTCTCCTACGAGCAGTACTTC
CASSPSLADFSYEQYF
>TRBV4-1|NA|TRBJ2-5|14|NA
TGCGCCAGCAGGGGGAGTGCGGTGAGAGAGACCCAGTACTTC
CASRGSAVRETQYF
>TRBV4-1|NA|TRBJ2-1|13|NA
TGCGCCAGCAGCCAGGAGGACTCGCGAGTGCAGTTCTTC
CASSQEDSRVQFF
>TRBV30|TRBD1|TRBJ2-7|15|few
TGTGCCTGGAGCGAAACCGGGACAGGGGGCGACGAGCAGTACTTC
CAWSETGTGGDEQYF
>TRBV5-1|NA|TRBJ2-3|16|once
TGCGCCAGCAGCTCGGACGGCCTGCGGCACACAGATACGCAGTATTTT
CASSSDGLRHTDTQYF
>TRBV6-5|NA|TRBJ2-7|15|NA
TGTGCCAGCACCCCGACGACGGGGAGCTCCTACGAGCAGTACTTC
CASTPTTGSSYEQYF